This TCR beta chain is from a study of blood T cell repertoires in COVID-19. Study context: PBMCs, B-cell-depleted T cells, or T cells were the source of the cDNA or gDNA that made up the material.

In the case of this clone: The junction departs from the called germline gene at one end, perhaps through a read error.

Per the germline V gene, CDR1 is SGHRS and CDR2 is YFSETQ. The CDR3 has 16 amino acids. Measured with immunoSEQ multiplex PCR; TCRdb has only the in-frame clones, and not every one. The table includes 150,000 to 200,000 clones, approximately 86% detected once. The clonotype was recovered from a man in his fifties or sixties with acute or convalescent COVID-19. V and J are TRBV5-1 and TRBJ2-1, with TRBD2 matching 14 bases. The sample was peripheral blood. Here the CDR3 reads CASTLPGLAGVNEQFF. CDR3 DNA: TGCGCCAGCACCTTGCCGGGACTAGCGGGAGTGAATGAGCAGTTCTTC.